This TCR beta chain was retrieved from a study of a mutant IDH1 vaccine in newly diagnosed glioma (dated by TCRdb to the early 2020s). As for the study more broadly: Eight vaccinations were administered to patients in weeks 1, 3, 5, 7, 11, 15, 19 and 23, corresponding to visits V03 through V10. For exploratory analyses, around 23 treated patients had longitudinal TCRB deep sequencing done wherever samples were available. The approximately 32 treated patients were roughly 62% male and roughly 40% female, with a mean age of approximately 40 years. Prior to enrollment, patients had been given standard therapy consisting of radiotherapy alone, temozolomide alone, or radiochemotherapy with temozolomide, with the combination given to most patients. Peripheral blood samples were drawn at six visits, namely V03 (baseline), V05, V07, V10, V12 and V13. Vaccination began 4-6 weeks after radiotherapy alone, or alongside temozolomide cycles in the chemotherapy-containing groups.

The sample's time point label, decoded: week 23, last vaccination. Each vaccine dose, consisting of 300 ug of a 20-mer mutant IDH1 peptide in Montanide, was administered subcutaneously with topical imiquimod. Newly diagnosed WHO grade 3 or 4 IDH1-mutant astrocytomas showing loss of nuclear ATRX were present in the donors. The samples were drawn from NOA16, a multicentre, single-arm, open-label phase I trial in Germany that tested a mutant IDH1 peptide vaccine in humans for the first time. The DNeasy Blood and Tissue Kit was used to extract genomic DNA from EDTA blood for TCRB sequencing. CDR1 and CDR2, per the germline V gene, are ENHRY and SYGVKD. The CDR3 covers 15 residues, taking in both the cysteine and the phenylalanine. Here the CDR3 DNA is all that survives: 45 bases in frame from base 1. V loses 6 bases at its end and J loses 6 bases; junction bases beyond the gene matches: 10. The investigation overall reported the following: Vaccine-induced immune responses across multiple MHC alleles were detected in 90% to 95% of patients. Selection of PBMC samples for TCRB deep sequencing was based on availability. The authors stated that sample limitations prevented analyses of patient blood samples from being reproduced. Changes in the top peripheral T cell clonotypes picked up by TCRB sequencing did not appear to be linked to pseudoprogression.

The library was made by the immunoSEQ multiplex PCR assay. Rearranged TCR beta chain sequences were amplified with the hsTCRB Kit following the manufacturer's protocol. An Illumina MiSeq was used to sequence the TCRB libraries. The study's processing was this. The proprietary platform of the kit vendor was used for demultiplexing, trimming and gene mapping. Not all clones reach the TCRdb copy of this immuneACCESS table, which keeps in-frame sequences only. Checked studies attribute under half of the gap to unresolved V genes and leave the rest unexplained. The V and J calls and clone size were taken over from that table, and D and trimming were inferred from the DNA. The sample records 50,000 to 85,000 clones, roughly 84% of which are singletons. The leading ten clones occupy less than 15% of the sample. In the case of this clone: The clone's antigen remains unknown. The sample holds no much larger clone one base away, and base qualities are not on file.

The material sequenced was PBMCs, taken from a glioma patient whose treatment included an IDH1 peptide vaccine. The rearranged chain carries TRBV10-3 and TRBJ2-1, and TRBD2 aligns with 8 junction nucleotides. The receptor's source is a man younger than 35 with glioma. The DNA is TGTGCCATCAGACCGGGACTAGTCGTGTCCAATGAGCAGTTCTTC. Its protein product is CAIRPGLVVSNEQFF.